The clone carrying this T cell receptor beta chain was counted only a few times. This CDR3 has 12 amino acids. V lost 4 bases, J lost 2 bases, and 4 bases lay in between. Germline-derived CDR1 and CDR2 are SGHTA and FQGNSA. The data stem from a study of tumor-infiltrating lymphocytes in oesophageal squamous cell carcinoma. Via MiXCR, TCRdb re-called the PCR reads, giving one row per CDR3 protein. The sample contains about 19,000 distinct CDR3 sequences, roughly 41% of which appear only once. The chain links TRBV7-2 to TRBJ2-3, with D uncertain. This TCR derives from a male donor with esophageal squamous cell carcinoma. The sequenced sample consisted of normal esophageal tissue next to the tumor. The CDR3 loop is CASSSFTDTQYF. The CDR3 nucleotides are TGTGCCAGCAGCTCATTCACAGATACGCAGTATTTT.